These 32 T cell receptor beta chains came from one sample sequenced in a study of blood T cell repertoires in COVID-19. This table comes from immunoSEQ multiplex PCR, and its TCRdb copy is limited to in-frame clones, with some not included. Of about 250,000 clones listed, 82% are singletons. Input material: peripheral blood. The source is a woman aged 70-85 years with acute or convalescent COVID-19.

The chain couples TRBV6-2 or TRBV6-3 to TRBJ1-4; tentative D call: TRBD1 (6 bases). The V end lost 2 bases, the J end lost 6 bases, and 13 bases lay between the germline ends. This CDR3 region has 15 residues. Germline V CDR1 and CDR2: MNHEY, SVGEGT. CDR3 coding DNA: TGTGCCAGCAGTTACGGCGGGGGCGTATATGAAAAACTGTTTTTT. Translated: CASSYGGGVYEKLFF.

V usage is TRBV24-1 and J usage is TRBJ1-1; no clear D. CDR3 length equals 15 residues. V lost 1 base, J lost 0 bases, and 8 bases lay in between. The V gene's germline CDR1 is KGHDR and CDR2 SFDVKD. CDR3 DNA: TGTGCCACCAGTGATTTCAGTCTCGTGAACACTGAAGCTTTCTTT. It encodes CATSDFSLVNTEAFF.

This chain connects TRBV5-4 to TRBJ2-3, with TRBD2 matching 9 bases. The CDR3 covers 18 residues. Unmatched junction bases numbered 12, after V lost 4 bases and J lost 0 bases. CDR1 is SGHNT and CDR2 is YYREEE in the germline V gene (reference sequence). CDR3 coding DNA: TGTGCCAGCAGCGAAGCGGGGGGATTGACATATAGCACAGATACGCAGTATTTT. Translated, it gives CASSEAGGLTYSTDTQYF.

This clone was recorded once. The CDR3 sequence is CASSSVPGQGDTQYF. For the CDR3, the DNA is TGTGCCAGCAGCTCCGTCCCGGGACAGGGGGATACGCAGTATTTT. The rearrangement links TRBV11-2 to TRBJ2-3; 10 bases fit TRBD1. Germline values: CDR1 SGHAT, CDR2 FQNNGV. The CDR3 is 15 amino acids. The trim removed 4 bases at V and 6 bases at J, leaving 7 bases unmatched.

The CDR3 region is CASSLAPGGMNTEAFF. The CDR3 coding sequence is TGCGCCAGCAGCTTGGCACCGGGGGGTATGAACACTGAAGCTTTCTTT. The chain recombines TRBV5-1 with TRBJ1-1; possible D gene TRBD1, 5 bases. Trimming stripped 0 bases from V and 0 bases from J, with 12 bases between. This CDR3 has 16 residues. Germline V CDR1 and CDR2: SGHRS, YFSETQ.

The gene calls are TRBV7-2 and TRBJ1-6; TRBD1 aligns across 8 bases. V was clipped by 6 bases and J by 7 bases; unmatched bases: 8. Germline CDR1 SGHTA, CDR2 FQGNSA. There are 15 residues in the CDR3. The CDR3, as DNA: TGTGCCAGCAGTCGAGGACAGGGCCCCAATTCACCCCTCCACTTT. This gives the protein CASSRGQGPNSPLHF.

The chain has TRBV2 and TRBJ2-5; D is possibly TRBD2 (6 bases). The V gene's germline CDR1 is SNHLY and CDR2 FYNNEI. The CDR3 consists of 14 residues. Trimming left V 7 bases short and J 2 bases short, with 14 bases between. CDR3 region: CASTTYGGQETQYF. The DNA for the CDR3 is TGTGCCAGCACTACTTACGGGGGTCAAGAGACCCAGTACTTC.

This chain joins TRBV27 and TRBJ2-5, with 9 bases matching TRBD2. The germline CDR1 and CDR2 sequences are MNHEY and SMNVEV (reference sequence). Unmatched junction bases numbered 11, after V lost 7 bases and J lost 5 bases. The CDR3 consists of 15 residues. Here the CDR3 DNA reads TGTGCCAGCAAAAGGGCGGGGGGGCTGTCGGAGACCCAGTACTTC. Protein: CASKRAGGLSETQYF.

The V call is TRBV25-1, the J call TRBJ1-4; tentative D call: TRBD1 (6 bases). CDR3 length equals 15 residues. V was trimmed by 8 bases and J by 4 bases, leaving 17 bases between them. Germline values: CDR1 MGHDK, CDR2 SYGVNS. The CDR3 nucleotides are TGTGCCAGCGGGCCACCAGGGGTTTATAATGAAAAACTGTTTTTT. It specifies CASGPPGVYNEKLFF.

The V and J genes are TRBV15 and TRBJ2-2, with D possibly being TRBD2 (5 bases). Trimming took 0 bases from V and 7 from J, leaving 12 bases between them. The CDR3 length is 15 residues. From germline, CDR1 is LNHNV and CDR2 YYDKDF (reference sequence). The CDR3 nucleotides read TGTGCCACCAGCAGAGATCTCGCGGGCGTCGGGGAGCTGTTTTTT. It specifies CATSRDLAGVGELFF.

The V gene is TRBV14, the J gene TRBJ1-1, with D tentatively TRBD1 (5 bases). Per germline, CDR1 SGHDN and CDR2 FVKESK. The length of the CDR3 is 13 residues. V shed 0 bases and J shed 13 bases, with 15 bases lying between them. CDR3 DNA sequence: TGTGCCAGCAGCCAAGATGTGACAGTTATTAATTTCTTT. This translates into CASSQDVTVINFF. Drawing the rest from reference TRBV14 and TRBJ1-1, the complete variable domain is EAGVTQFPSHSVIEKGQTVTLRCDPISGHDNLYWYRRVMGKEIKFLLHFVKESKQDESGMPNNRFLAERTGGTYSTLKVQPAELEDSGVYFCASSQDVTVINFFGQGTRLTVV.

This chain links TRBV6-2 or TRBV6-3 with TRBJ2-1; TRBD2 might be the D (6 bases). This CDR3 region has 15 residues. The germline V gene has CDR1 MNHEY and CDR2 SVGEGT. Trimming shortened V by 6 bases and J by 6 bases, and 18 bases separated the two germline ends. The chain's CDR3 is CASSGGTAISNEQFF. The CDR3 nucleotides read TGTGCCAGCAGCGGTGGGACTGCCATTTCCAATGAGCAGTTCTTC.

The rearrangement links TRBV3-1 (or the pseudogene TRBV3-2) to TRBJ2-1; 9 bases align to TRBD1. The V and J ends lost 1 base and 4 bases, in that order; junction bases with no gene match: 5. CDR1 is LGHDT, CDR2 YNNKEL, per germline (reference sequence). The CDR3 runs to 16 residues. CDR3 amino acids: CASSQVGQGYYNEQFF. Here the CDR3 DNA reads TGTGCCAGCAGCCAAGTCGGACAGGGGTATTACAATGAGCAGTTCTTC.

The rearrangement links TRBV7-9 to TRBJ2-7, with 11 bases lining up with TRBD1. The CDR3 consists of 15 residues. V trimming: 3 bases; J trimming: 2 bases; junction bases outside the gene matches: 3. Looked up from germline, CDR1 is SEHNR and CDR2 is FQNEAQ (reference sequence). CDR3 amino acids: CASSFGGQGAYEQYF. CDR3 nucleotide sequence: TGTGCCAGCAGCTTTGGGGGACAGGGGGCCTACGAGCAGTACTTC.

The chain couples TRBV3-1 (or the pseudogene TRBV3-2) to TRBJ1-6; TRBD1 aligns across 12 bases. The CDR3 is made up of 14 amino acids. Germline V gene data show CDR1 as LGHDT and CDR2 as YNNKEL (reference sequence). V dropped 4 bases and J dropped 11; count of bases not matched to a gene: 3. CDR3 in amino acids: CASSPGQGATPLHF. CDR3 in DNA: TGTGCCAGCAGCCCGGGACAGGGGGCAACACCCCTCCACTTT.

The rearrangement uses TRBV7-9 and TRBJ1-2, with D tentatively TRBD1 (5 bases). Germline V lookup: CDR1 SEHNR, CDR2 FQNEAQ (reference sequence). The CDR3 consists of 14 residues. Trimming took off 5 bases at V and 4 bases at J, with 14 bases between the two ends. The CDR3 sequence: CASSPETESYGYTF. Written as DNA, the CDR3 is TGTGCCAGCAGCCCAGAGACAGAAAGCTATGGCTACACCTTC.

The gene calls are TRBV3-1 (or the pseudogene TRBV3-2) and TRBJ1-3, with D perhaps TRBD1 (5 bases). V lost 0 bases, J lost 2 bases, and 14 bases lay in between. Germline-derived CDR1 and CDR2 are LGHDT and YNNKEL (reference sequence). This CDR3 comprises 17 residues. The CDR3 sequence is CASSQDLSGKAGNTIYF. The DNA of the CDR3 is TGTGCCAGCAGCCAAGATTTGTCAGGGAAGGCTGGAAACACCATATATTTT.

V gene TRBV3-1 (or the pseudogene TRBV3-2) combines with J gene TRBJ2-7; TRBD2 matches at 13 bases. This CDR3 spans 19 amino acids. In germline, CDR1 is LGHDT, CDR2 YNNKEL (reference sequence). The V and J ends lost 3 bases and 0 bases, in that order; junction bases with no gene match: 11. The CDR3 nucleotides read TGTGCCAGCAGCCAGAGGGGGACTAGCGGGGTCATACGCTCCTACGAGCAGTACTTC. Protein product: CASSQRGTSGVIRSYEQYF.

The chain employs TRBV4-2 and TRBJ2-5; no firm D call. Looked up from germline, CDR1 is LGHNA and CDR2 is YNFKEQ. The V and J ends lost 0 bases and 3 bases respectively, with 11 bases between them. The CDR3 extends over 15 amino acids. This chain's CDR3 is CASSQEVQAKETQYF. The CDR3 DNA sequence: TGTGCCAGCAGCCAAGAGGTGCAGGCCAAAGAGACCCAGTACTTC.

This chain links TRBV2 with TRBJ2-3, with 12 bases that match TRBD2. The CDR3 is 17 residues long. V gave up 5 bases and J gave up 2 bases; unmatched junction bases: 8. Looked up from germline, CDR1 is SNHLY and CDR2 is FYNNEI. Here the CDR3 DNA reads TGTGCCAGCAGTCTATGGACTAGCGGGACCTCCACAGATACGCAGTATTTT. Translating it yields CASSLWTSGTSTDTQYF.

The V gene is TRBV18, the J gene TRBJ2-2; possibly TRBD1 for D (6 bases). V was trimmed by 6 bases and J by 5 bases, leaving 19 bases between them. Germline-derived CDR1 and CDR2 are KGHSH and LQKENI. The length of the CDR3 is 16 residues. Here the CDR3 reads CASSPSSDRQTGELFF. The CDR3 DNA reads as TGTGCCAGCTCGCCCTCCAGTGACAGGCAAACCGGGGAGCTGTTTTTT. Filled out from reference TRBV18 and TRBJ2-2, the complete variable domain reads NAGVMQNPRHLVRRRGQEARLRCSPMKGHSHVYWYRQLPEEGLKFMVYLQKENIIDESGMPKERFSAEFPKEGPSILRIQQVVRGDSAAYFCASSPSSDRQTGELFFGEGSRLTVL.

V and J are TRBV7-2 and TRBJ2-7, with 8 positions matching TRBD1. Germline assignment: CDR1 SGHTA and CDR2 FQGNSA. J was trimmed by 2 bases and V by 5 bases; bases with no gene match: 8. The CDR3 has 15 amino acids. The CDR3 reads CASSEPGTGTYEQYF. The CDR3 region has the DNA TGTGCCAGCAGCGAACCCGGGACAGGCACCTACGAGCAGTACTTC.

This sequence joins TRBV2 and TRBJ1-5; unclear D gene. Trimming removed 7 bases at V and 3 bases at J, with 10 bases between. CDR1 and CDR2 (germline): SNHLY, FYNNEI. CDR3 length: 13 residues. DNA of the CDR3: TGTGCCAGCAATAGCAATCCCAATCAGCCCCAGCATTTT. Protein: CASNSNPNQPQHF.

Details on this clone: A read error may account for a junction end that differs from germline. The V and J genes are TRBV7-7 and TRBJ2-3; 8 bases agree with TRBD1. Germline V lookup: CDR1 SSHAT, CDR2 FNYEAQ (reference sequence). The CDR3 has 14 amino acids. CDR3 in amino acids: CASSKDRASNTQYF. As DNA, the CDR3 is TGTGCTAGCAGTAAGGACAGGGCATCGAATACGCAGTATTTT.

V gene TRBV28 combines with J gene TRBJ2-7; 7 bases match TRBD2. Trimming took 5 bases from V and 2 from J; bases not matched to a gene: 6. The CDR3 loop spans 14 amino acids. CDR1 MDHEN and CDR2 SYDVKM come from the germline V gene. The CDR3 here is CASSVLAGAYEQYF. CDR3 nucleotides: TGTGCCAGCAGTGTTCTGGCGGGGGCCTACGAGCAGTACTTC. The full variable domain, completed using reference TRBV28 and TRBJ2-7, is DVKVTQSSRYLVKRTGEKVFLECVQDMDHENMFWYRQDPGLGLRLIYFSYDVKMKEKGDIPEGYSVSREKKERFSLILESASTNQTSMYLCASSVLAGAYEQYFGPGTRLTVT.

The gene calls are TRBV7-8 and TRBJ1-2; 11 nucleotides align to TRBD1. The CDR3 sequence is 16 residues long. The germline gives CDR1 SGHVS, CDR2 FQNEAQ. With 1 base clipped from V and 6 bases from J, the junction kept 7 bases outside the gene matches. CDR3 DNA: TGTGCCAGCAGCTTAGGGACAGGGGGCGGATCGGATGGCTACACCTTC. Translating it yields CASSLGTGGGSDGYTF.

The chain employs TRBV6-2 or TRBV6-3 and TRBJ1-5, with D possibly being TRBD1 (6 bases). With 6 bases removed from V and 0 bases from J, the gap between germline ends came to 12 bases. CDR3 length: 15 residues. Germline values: CDR1 MNHEY, CDR2 SVGEGT. DNA of the CDR3: TGTGCCAGCAGCGGGACATACCCTAGCAATCAGCCCCAGCATTTT. Its translation is CASSGTYPSNQPQHF.

This chain connects TRBV7-9 to TRBJ1-1; 7 nucleotides align to TRBD1. The CDR3 runs 14 residues. V was pared by 7 bases and J by 1 base, with 6 bases of the junction left unmatched. The V gene's germline CDR1 is SEHNR and CDR2 FQNEAQ (reference sequence). CDR3: CASTQNRGNTEAFF. CDR3 nucleotide sequence: TGTGCCAGCACCCAAAACAGGGGGAACACTGAAGCTTTCTTT.

The chain employs TRBV18 and TRBJ2-3; D possibly corresponds to TRBD2 (5 bases). The germline gives CDR1 KGHSH, CDR2 LQKENI. Trimming left V 1 base short and J 5 bases short, with 7 bases between. The CDR3 contains 13 residues. The CDR3 nucleotides read TGTGCCAGCTCACCACTCGGAGGAGATACGCAGTATTTT. Its translation is CASSPLGGDTQYF.

This chain connects TRBV27 to TRBJ2-4; TRBD2 is a possible D gene (6 bases). The CDR3 has 16 residues. The V gene's germline CDR1 is MNHEY and CDR2 SMNVEV (reference sequence). Deletions cut 0 bases from V and 3 bases from J, with 12 bases between. Here the CDR3 reads CASSLSRVGGKNIQYF. DNA for the CDR3: TGTGCCAGCAGTTTATCCCGAGTGGGAGGCAAAAACATTCAGTACTTC.

The V gene is TRBV2, the J gene TRBJ1-2; D remains ambiguous. Germline assignment: CDR1 SNHLY and CDR2 FYNNEI. The CDR3 contains 13 residues. Trimming pared 2 bases from V and 7 bases from J, leaving 11 bases between. Here the CDR3 DNA reads TGTGCCAGCAGTGAAACCGGGTTCGGTGGCTACACCTTC. Translating gives CASSETGFGGYTF. Filled out from reference TRBV2 and TRBJ1-2, the complete variable domain reads EPEVTQTPSHQVTQMGQEVILRCVPISNHLYFYWYRQILGQKVEFLVSFYNNEISEKSEIFDDQFSVERPDGSNFTLKIRSTKLEDSAMYFCASSETGFGGYTFGSGTRLTVV.

Here the CDR3 reads CASSPTGQYYGYTF. CDR3 sequence (DNA): TGTGCCAGCAGCCCGACAGGGCAGTACTATGGCTACACCTTC. The rearrangement links TRBV2 to TRBJ1-2; 7 bases align to TRBD1. The V segment lost 6 bases and the J segment 3 bases; nucleotides outside the gene matches: 7. The CDR3 is made up of 14 amino acids. Germline V gene sequence: CDR1 SNHLY, CDR2 FYNNEI.